The T cell receptor beta chain under discussion was sequenced for a study of control samples from healthy donors and cancer patients. Sequenced by immunoSEQ multiplex PCR; TCRdb stores in-frame clones only, minus some. The profile shows about 57,000 clones, roughly 92% of them singletons. The source is a man younger than 45 in good health. Specimen: blood.

The CDR3 sequence: CANSYRDSGNTIYF. DNA for the CDR3: TGTGCCAATTCTTACCGGGACAGTGGAAACACCATATATTTT. V and J are TRBV19 and TRBJ1-3; the match to TRBD1 covers 7 bases. The V gene's germline CDR1 is LNHDA and CDR2 SQIVND (reference sequence). Losses at the gene ends were 10 bases for V and 3 bases for J; bases not matched to a gene: 9. The CDR3 contains 14 residues.